The 14 T cell receptor beta chains reported below all come from one sample, sequenced in a study of blood T cell repertoires in COVID-19. Assay used: immunoSEQ multiplex PCR; TCRdb lists only in-frame clones, some missing. Of about 190,000 clones in the sample, 70% to 90% were seen once. Source material: peripheral blood. The receptors come from a human donor in a cohort sampled during active COVID-19.

The chain employs TRBV7-2 and TRBJ2-3; D possibly corresponds to TRBD2 (7 bases). V lost 1 base to trimming and J lost 4 bases, with 21 bases between them. The germline gives CDR1 SGHTA, CDR2 FQGNSA. The CDR3 spans 18 residues. The CDR3 region is CASSLVFLGGGGPDTQYF. The DNA for the CDR3 is TGTGCCAGCAGCTTAGTGTTTTTGGGGGGCGGGGGCCCAGATACGCAGTATTTT.

V is TRBV7-2 and J is TRBJ2-4; 7 positions agree with TRBD2. This CDR3 is 14 amino acids long. Per germline, CDR1 SGHTA and CDR2 FQGNSA. The junction had 6 bases not matched to a gene; V was cut back by 1 base and J by 9 bases. The CDR3: CASSLGLAVSIQYF. The DNA of the CDR3 is TGTGCCAGCAGCTTAGGACTAGCCGTTAGCATTCAGTACTTC.

This clone was seen only a few times. Other DNA sequences in the sample encode the same CDR3. This chain links TRBV29-1 with TRBJ2-7, with D tentatively TRBD1 (6 bases). The CDR3 runs to 13 residues. V lost 0 bases and J lost 2, with 8 bases in between. Looked up from germline, CDR1 is SQVTM and CDR2 is ANQGSEA. As DNA, the CDR3 is TGCAGCGTTGAAGATAGGGGGACCTACGAGCAGTACTTC. Translated: CSVEDRGTYEQYF.

This chain connects TRBV2 to TRBJ2-3; D might be TRBD2 (6 bases). This CDR3 has 14 amino acids. The V gene's germline CDR1 is SNHLY and CDR2 FYNNEI. V was clipped by 3 bases and J by 1 base, with 8 bases between them. CDR3 loop: CASSDKRGTDTQYF. CDR3 bases: TGTGCCAGCAGTGATAAGCGGGGCACAGATACGCAGTATTTT. Based on the CDR3 plus reference TRBV2 and TRBJ2-3, the full variable domain is EPEVTQTPSHQVTQMGQEVILRCVPISNHLYFYWYRQILGQKVEFLVSFYNNEISEKSEIFDDQFSVERPDGSNFTLKIRSTKLEDSAMYFCASSDKRGTDTQYFGPGTRLTVL.

This clone was picked up one time. This sequence joins TRBV7-2 and TRBJ1-2, with D possibly TRBD1 on 6 matching bases. The CDR3 has 14 amino acids. Germline CDR1 SGHTA, CDR2 FQGNSA. V was shortened by 5 bases and J by 3 bases, with 13 bases between the two germline ends. The CDR3 coding sequence is TGTGCCAGCAGCATGGCAGGGGATTACTATGGCTACACCTTC. It is translated as CASSMAGDYYGYTF.

The gene calls are TRBV19 and TRBJ2-7; TRBD1 agrees at 10 bases. The CDR3 totals 14 residues. The germline V gene has CDR1 LNHDA and CDR2 SQIVND (reference sequence). Germline trimming cut 8 bases from V and 5 bases from J; bases unmatched to any gene: 9. The CDR3 nucleotides read TGTGCCAGTGGACAGGGGGTTCGCACCGACGAGCAGTACTTC. Its translation: CASGQGVRTDEQYF.

This rearrangement joins TRBV7-9 to TRBJ2-3; the D gene is possibly TRBD2 (6 bases). Germline CDR1 SEHNR, CDR2 FQNEAQ (reference sequence). The V and J ends lost 4 bases and 5 bases respectively, with 19 bases between them. There are 16 residues in the CDR3. The DNA for the CDR3 is TGTGCCAGCAGCTCCCCCGGGACTGGCCTCGGAGATACGCAGTATTTT. Its protein product is CASSSPGTGLGDTQYF.

This chain connects TRBV5-6 to TRBJ1-1; D uncertain. CDR3 length equals 15 residues. Germline CDR1 SGHDT, CDR2 YYEEEE. Trimming took 0 bases from V and 0 from J, leaving 9 bases between them. This chain's CDR3 is CASSLGQNLNTEAFF. The CDR3 DNA reads TGTGCCAGCAGCTTGGGGCAGAACCTGAACACTGAAGCTTTCTTT. The whole variable domain, remainder taken from reference TRBV5-6 and TRBJ1-1, is DAGVTQSPTHLIKTRGQQVTLRCSPKSGHDTVSWYQQALGQGPQFIFQYYEEEERQRGNFPDRFSGHQFPNYSSELNVNALLLGDSALYLCASSLGQNLNTEAFFGQGTRLTVV.

J is TRBJ2-5 and V is TRBV4-1; TRBD1 aligns across 8 bases. This CDR3 region has 16 residues. Losses at the gene ends were 2 bases for V and 7 bases for J; bases not matched to a gene: 12. The germline CDR1 and CDR2 sequences are MGHRA and YSYEKL. The CDR3 spells CASSQHRTGPRATQYF. The CDR3 DNA is TGCGCCAGCAGCCAACACCGGACAGGGCCTCGTGCGACCCAGTACTTC.

This chain connects TRBV19 to TRBJ1-1; TRBD1 matches 11 bases. This CDR3 spans 14 amino acids. The J segment lost 5 bases and the V segment lost 3 bases, leaving 2 bases of the junction unmatched. CDR1 and CDR2 (germline): LNHDA, SQIVND (reference sequence). The CDR3 is CASSIGTGGTEAFF. In DNA form, the CDR3 reads TGTGCCAGTAGTATCGGGACAGGGGGAACTGAAGCTTTCTTT.

This clone was seen only once. The CDR3 here is CASSTMPGGDSPLHF. DNA of the CDR3: TGTGCCAGTAGTACCATGCCAGGAGGTGATTCACCCCTCCACTTT. The chain joins TRBV19 to TRBJ1-6; D gene uncertain. CDR3 length: 15 residues. CDR1 is LNHDA, CDR2 SQIVND, per germline (reference sequence). Trimming removed 4 bases from V and 8 bases from J, with 15 bases in between. The entire variable domain, with the rest obtained from reference TRBV19 and TRBJ1-6, is as follows: DGGITQSPKYLFRKEGQNVTLSCEQNLNHDAMYWYRQDPGQGLRLIYYSQIVNDFQKGDIAEGYSVSREKKESFPLTVTSAQKNPTAFYLCASSTMPGGDSPLHFGNGTRLTVT.

CDR3: CASSQSGRAKDGEQYF. The CDR3 coding sequence is TGCGCCAGCAGCCAAAGCGGGAGGGCCAAGGATGGCGAGCAGTACTTC. This rearrangement joins TRBV4-3 to TRBJ2-7, with 10 bases fitting TRBD2. Unmatched junction bases numbered 10, after V lost 2 bases and J lost 6 bases. Germline V gives CDR1 LGHNA, CDR2 YSLEER. This CDR3 spans 16 amino acids.

The genes are TRBV2 and TRBJ2-3; 9 positions match TRBD1. There are 16 residues in the CDR3. Germline CDR1 and CDR2: SNHLY and FYNNEI. The V segment lost 6 bases and the J segment 3 bases; nucleotides outside the gene matches: 10. The CDR3 DNA reads TGTGCCAGCAGACTGGGACAGGGAAGGGGGACAGATACGCAGTATTTT. Protein product: CASRLGQGRGTDTQYF.

The chain combines TRBV23-1 with TRBJ2-7; TRBD2 matches at 10 bases. Being an ORF, TRBV23-1 has a function that is uncertain. The CDR3 runs 16 residues. V lost 0 bases, J lost 4 bases, and 6 bases stayed unmatched. CDR3 loop: CASSQSAASGGYEQYF. The CDR3 bases are TGCGCCAGCAGTCAATCAGCGGCTAGCGGGGGTTACGAGCAGTACTTC.